This T cell receptor beta chain came from a study of spatial heterogeneity in lung cancer. General study findings and limits: The number of expanded tumor alpha and beta chains correlated with mutation number.

In this sample, this clonotype is medium-sized. Its specificity is not known. TCRdb reanalysed the 5' RACE reads using MiXCR and keeps one entry per CDR3 protein. Of approximately 3,000 distinct CDR3 sequences in the sample, around 15% were seen once. CDR1 and CDR2 from the germline V gene are SGHDT and YYEEEE. Trimming shortened V by 2 bases and J by 2 bases, and 1 base separated the two germline ends. This CDR3 is 11 amino acids long. Time point indicated: sample taken at primary tumor resection. The clonotype was recovered from a male donor with early-stage non-small cell lung cancer. V gene TRBV5-6 combines with J gene TRBJ2-5; D gene unclear. The specimen was lung tumor tissue, collected at surgery. CDR3 residues: CASSLQETQYF. The CDR3 region has the DNA TGTGCCAGCAGCTTACAAGAGACCCAGTACTTC. The full variable domain, completed using reference TRBV5-6 and TRBJ2-5, is DAGVTQSPTHLIKTRGQQVTLRCSPKSGHDTVSWYQQALGQGPQFIFQYYEEEERQRGNFPDRFSGHQFPNYSSELNVNALLLGDSALYLCASSLQETQYFGPGTRLLVL.